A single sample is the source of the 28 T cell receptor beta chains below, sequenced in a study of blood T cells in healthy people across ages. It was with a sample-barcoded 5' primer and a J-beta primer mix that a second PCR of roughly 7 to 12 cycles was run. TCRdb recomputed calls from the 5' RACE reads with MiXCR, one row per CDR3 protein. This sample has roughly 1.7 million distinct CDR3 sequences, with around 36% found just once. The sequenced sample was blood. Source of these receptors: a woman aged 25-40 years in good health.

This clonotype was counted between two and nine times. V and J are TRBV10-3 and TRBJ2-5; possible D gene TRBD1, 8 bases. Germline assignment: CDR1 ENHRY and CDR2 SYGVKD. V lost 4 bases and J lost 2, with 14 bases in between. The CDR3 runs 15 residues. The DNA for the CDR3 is TGTGCCATCAGTGGGAACAGGGGGGGTCAAGAGACCCAGTACTTC. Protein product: CAISGNRGGQETQYF.

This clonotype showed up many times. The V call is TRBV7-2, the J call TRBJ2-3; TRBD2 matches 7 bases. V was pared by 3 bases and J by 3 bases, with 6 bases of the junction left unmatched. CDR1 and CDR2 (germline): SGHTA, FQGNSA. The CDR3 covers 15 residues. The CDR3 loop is CASSFRRGGTDTQYF. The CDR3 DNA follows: TGTGCCAGCAGCTTTCGAAGGGGAGGGACAGATACGCAGTATTTT.

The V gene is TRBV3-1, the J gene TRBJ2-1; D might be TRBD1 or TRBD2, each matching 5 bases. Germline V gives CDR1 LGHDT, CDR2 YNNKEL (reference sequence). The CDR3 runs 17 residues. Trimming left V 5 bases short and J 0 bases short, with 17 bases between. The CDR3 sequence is CASSFRGVRRSYNEQFF. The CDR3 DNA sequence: TGTGCCAGCAGCTTCCGAGGGGTGCGTCGCTCCTACAATGAGCAGTTCTTC.

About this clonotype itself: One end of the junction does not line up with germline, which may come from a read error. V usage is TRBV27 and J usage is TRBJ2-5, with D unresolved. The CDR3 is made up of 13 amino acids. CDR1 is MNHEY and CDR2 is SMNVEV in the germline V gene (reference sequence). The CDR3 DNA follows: TGTGCCTGCAGTCCCCCGAAAGGAGAGACCCAGTACTTC. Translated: CACSPPKGETQYF.

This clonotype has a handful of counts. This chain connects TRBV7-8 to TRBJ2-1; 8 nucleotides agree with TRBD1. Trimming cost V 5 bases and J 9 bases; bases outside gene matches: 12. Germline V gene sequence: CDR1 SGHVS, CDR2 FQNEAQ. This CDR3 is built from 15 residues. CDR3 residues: CASSPRWDRRSEQFF. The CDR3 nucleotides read TGTGCCAGCAGCCCCCGGTGGGACAGGCGGAGTGAGCAGTTCTTC. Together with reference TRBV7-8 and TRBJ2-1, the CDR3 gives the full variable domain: GAGVSQSPRYKVAKRGQDVALRCDPISGHVSLFWYQQALGQGPEFLTYFQNEAQLDKSGLPSDRFFAERPEGSVSTLKIQRTQQEDSAVYLCASSPRWDRRSEQFFGPGTRLTVL.

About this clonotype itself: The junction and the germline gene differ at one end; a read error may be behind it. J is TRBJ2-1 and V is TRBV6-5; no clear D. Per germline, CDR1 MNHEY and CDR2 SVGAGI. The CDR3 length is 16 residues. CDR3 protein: CASSTNELSSYNEQLF. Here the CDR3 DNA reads TGTGCCAGCAGTACCAACGAGCTCAGCTCCTACAATGAGCAGCTCTTC.

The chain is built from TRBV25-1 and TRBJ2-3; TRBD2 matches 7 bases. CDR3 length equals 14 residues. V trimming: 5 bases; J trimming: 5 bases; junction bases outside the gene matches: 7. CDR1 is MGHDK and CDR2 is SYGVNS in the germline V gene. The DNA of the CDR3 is TGTGCCAGCAGTTACACTAGCGAAGGAGATACGCAGTATTTT. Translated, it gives CASSYTSEGDTQYF.

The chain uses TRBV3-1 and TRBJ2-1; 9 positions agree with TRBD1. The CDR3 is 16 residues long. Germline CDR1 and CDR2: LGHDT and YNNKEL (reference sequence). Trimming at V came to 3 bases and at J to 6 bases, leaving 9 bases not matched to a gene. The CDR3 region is CASSHPPGQGPNEQFF. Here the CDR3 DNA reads TGTGCCAGCAGCCACCCACCGGGACAGGGTCCCAATGAGCAGTTCTTC.

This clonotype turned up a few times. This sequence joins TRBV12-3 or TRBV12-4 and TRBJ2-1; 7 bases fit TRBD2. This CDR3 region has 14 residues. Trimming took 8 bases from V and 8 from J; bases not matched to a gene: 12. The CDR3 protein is CASRIPGLRDEQFF. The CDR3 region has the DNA TGTGCCAGCCGAATTCCGGGACTACGCGATGAGCAGTTCTTC.

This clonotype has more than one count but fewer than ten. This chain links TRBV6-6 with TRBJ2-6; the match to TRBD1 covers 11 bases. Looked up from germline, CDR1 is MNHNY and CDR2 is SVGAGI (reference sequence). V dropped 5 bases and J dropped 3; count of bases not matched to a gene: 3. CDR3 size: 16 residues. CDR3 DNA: TGTGCCAGCAGTGGACAGGGGGCGGGTGGGGCCAACGTCCTGACTTTC. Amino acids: CASSGQGAGGANVLTF.

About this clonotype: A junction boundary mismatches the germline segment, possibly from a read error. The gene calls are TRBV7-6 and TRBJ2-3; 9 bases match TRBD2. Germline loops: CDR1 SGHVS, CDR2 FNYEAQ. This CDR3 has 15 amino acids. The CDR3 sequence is CASSRLAASIDTQYF. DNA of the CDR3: TGTGCCAGCAGCAGACTAGCGGCTAGCATAGATACGCAGTATTTT.

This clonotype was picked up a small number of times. In DNA form, the CDR3 reads TGTGCCTGGAGTGCCCGGGACAGCTCCTATAATTCACCCCTCCACTTT. It yields the protein CAWSARDSSYNSPLHF. V gene TRBV30 combines with J gene TRBJ1-6, with 7 nucleotides matching TRBD1. This CDR3 region has 16 residues. After removal of 1 base from V and 0 bases from J, the junction contained 3 bases not matched to a gene. In germline, CDR1 is GTSNPN, CDR2 SVGIG (reference sequence).

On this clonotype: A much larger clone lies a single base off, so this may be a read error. CDR3 protein: CASSRQGVGESEQFF. CDR3 nucleotide sequence: TGCGCCAGCAGCCGCCAGGGAGTCGGCGAAAGTGAGCAGTTCTTC. J is TRBJ2-1 and V is TRBV4-1; perhaps D is TRBD1 or TRBD2 (5 bases each). The CDR3 totals 15 residues. Trimming removed 4 bases from V and 9 bases from J, with 19 bases in between. The germline gives CDR1 MGHRA, CDR2 YSYEKL.

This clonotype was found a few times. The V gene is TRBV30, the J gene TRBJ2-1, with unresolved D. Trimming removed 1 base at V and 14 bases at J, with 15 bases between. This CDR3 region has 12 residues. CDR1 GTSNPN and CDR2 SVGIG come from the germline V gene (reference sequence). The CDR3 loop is CAWSETDPKKFF. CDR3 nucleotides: TGTGCCTGGAGTGAAACGGACCCCAAGAAGTTCTTC.

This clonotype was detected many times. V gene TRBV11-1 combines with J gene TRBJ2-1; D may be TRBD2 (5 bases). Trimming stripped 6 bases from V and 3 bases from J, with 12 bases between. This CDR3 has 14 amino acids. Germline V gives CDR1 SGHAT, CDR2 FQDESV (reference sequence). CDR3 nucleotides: TGTGCCAGCAGGTCGCCTGCGGGCTACAATGAGCAGTTCTTC. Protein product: CASRSPAGYNEQFF.

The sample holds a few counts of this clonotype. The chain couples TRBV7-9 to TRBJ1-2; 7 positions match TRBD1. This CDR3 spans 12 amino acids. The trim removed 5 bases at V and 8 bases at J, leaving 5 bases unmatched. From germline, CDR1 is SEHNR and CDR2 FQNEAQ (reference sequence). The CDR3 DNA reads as TGTGCCAGCAGCCCGAGACAGGGAGGCTACACCTTC. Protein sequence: CASSPRQGGYTF.

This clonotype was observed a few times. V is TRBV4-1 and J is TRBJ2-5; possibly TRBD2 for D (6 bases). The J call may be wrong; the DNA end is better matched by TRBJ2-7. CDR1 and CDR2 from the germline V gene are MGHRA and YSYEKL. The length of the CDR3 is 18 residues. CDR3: CASSQLISGGIKADEQYF. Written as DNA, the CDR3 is TGCGCCAGCAGCCAATTGATTTCTGGGGGGATAAAGGCGGACGAGCAGTACTTC.

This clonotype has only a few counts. For the CDR3, the DNA is TGTGCCAGCAGCTTAGACCGGGCCCTCCGGGAGACCCAGTACTTC. This sequence encodes CASSLDRALRETQYF. V and J are TRBV7-9 and TRBJ2-5; D uncertain. V shed 1 base and J shed 5 bases, with 14 bases lying between them. Germline V gives CDR1 SEHNR, CDR2 FQNEAQ (reference sequence). This CDR3 is built from 15 residues. The full variable domain, rest sourced from reference TRBV7-9 and TRBJ2-5, is DTGVSQNPRHKITKRGQNVTFRCDPISEHNRLYWYRQTLGQGPEFLTYFQNEAQLEKSRLLSDRFSAERPKGSFSTLEIQRTEQGDSAMYLCASSLDRALRETQYFGPGTRLLVL.

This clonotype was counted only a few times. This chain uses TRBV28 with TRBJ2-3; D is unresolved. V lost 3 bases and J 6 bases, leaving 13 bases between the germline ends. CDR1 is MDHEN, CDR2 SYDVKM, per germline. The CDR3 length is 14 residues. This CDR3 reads CASSLIPKPDTQYF. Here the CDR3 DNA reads TGTGCCAGCAGTTTGATCCCCAAACCGGATACGCAGTATTTT. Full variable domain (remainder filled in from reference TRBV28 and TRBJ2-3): DVKVTQSSRYLVKRTGEKVFLECVQDMDHENMFWYRQDPGLGLRLIYFSYDVKMKEKGDIPEGYSVSREKKERFSLILESASTNQTSMYLCASSLIPKPDTQYFGPGTRLTVL.

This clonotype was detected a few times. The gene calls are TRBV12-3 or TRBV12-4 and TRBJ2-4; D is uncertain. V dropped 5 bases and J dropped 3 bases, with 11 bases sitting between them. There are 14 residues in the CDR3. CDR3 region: CASSPDTGKNIQYF. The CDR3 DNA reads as TGTGCCAGCAGTCCCGACACGGGCAAAAACATTCAGTACTTC.

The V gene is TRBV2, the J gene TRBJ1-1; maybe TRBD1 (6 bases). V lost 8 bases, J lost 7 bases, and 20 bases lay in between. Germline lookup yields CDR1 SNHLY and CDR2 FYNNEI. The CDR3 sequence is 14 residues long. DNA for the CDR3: TGTGCCAGCGGGTCCGGGGGCCCTACGAGTGAAGCTTTCTTT. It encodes CASGSGGPTSEAFF.

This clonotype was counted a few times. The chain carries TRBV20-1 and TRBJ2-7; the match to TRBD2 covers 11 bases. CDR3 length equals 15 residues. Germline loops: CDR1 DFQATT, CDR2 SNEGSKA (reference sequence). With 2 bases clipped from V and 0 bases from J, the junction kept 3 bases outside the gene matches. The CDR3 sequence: CSARPGLADSYEQYF. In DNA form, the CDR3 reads TGCAGTGCTAGACCGGGACTAGCGGACTCCTACGAGCAGTACTTC.

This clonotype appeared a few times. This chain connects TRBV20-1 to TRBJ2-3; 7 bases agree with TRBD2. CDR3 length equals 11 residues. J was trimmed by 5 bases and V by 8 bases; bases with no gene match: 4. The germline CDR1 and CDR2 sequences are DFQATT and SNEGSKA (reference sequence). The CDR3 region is CSLVAGDTQYF. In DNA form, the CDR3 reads TGCAGTCTGGTAGCGGGAGATACGCAGTATTTT.

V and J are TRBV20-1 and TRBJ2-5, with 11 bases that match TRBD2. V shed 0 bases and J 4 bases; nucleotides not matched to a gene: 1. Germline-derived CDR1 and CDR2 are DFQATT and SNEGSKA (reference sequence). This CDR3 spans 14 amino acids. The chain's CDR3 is CSARDGLAGETQYF. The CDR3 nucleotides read TGCAGTGCTAGAGATGGACTAGCGGGAGAGACCCAGTACTTC.

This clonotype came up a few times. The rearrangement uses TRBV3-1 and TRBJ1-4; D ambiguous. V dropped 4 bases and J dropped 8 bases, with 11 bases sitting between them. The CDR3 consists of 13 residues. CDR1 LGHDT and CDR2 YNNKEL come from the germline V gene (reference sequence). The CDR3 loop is CASSRNRREKLFF. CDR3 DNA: TGTGCCAGCAGCCGCAACCGAAGGGAAAAACTGTTTTTT.

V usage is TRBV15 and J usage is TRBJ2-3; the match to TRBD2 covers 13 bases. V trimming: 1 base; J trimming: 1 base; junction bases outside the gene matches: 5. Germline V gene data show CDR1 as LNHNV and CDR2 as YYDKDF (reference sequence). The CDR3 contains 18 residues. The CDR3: CATSRARGLAGGTDTQYF. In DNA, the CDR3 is TGTGCCACCAGCAGAGCTCGAGGACTAGCGGGGGGCACAGATACGCAGTATTTT. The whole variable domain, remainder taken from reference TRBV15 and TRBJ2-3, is DAMVIQNPRYQVTQFGKPVTLSCSQTLNHNVMYWYQQKSSQAPKLLFHYYDKDFNNEADTPDNFQSRRPNTSFCFLDIRSPGLGDTAMYLCATSRARGLAGGTDTQYFGPGTRLTVL.

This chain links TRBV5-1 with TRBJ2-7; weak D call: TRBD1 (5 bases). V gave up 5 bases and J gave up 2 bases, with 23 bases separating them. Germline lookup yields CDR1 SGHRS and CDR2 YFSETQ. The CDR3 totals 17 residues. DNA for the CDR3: TGCGCCAGCAGTTTTTCCCGACAGAATATAAAAACCTACGAGCAGTACTTC. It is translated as CASSFSRQNIKTYEQYF.

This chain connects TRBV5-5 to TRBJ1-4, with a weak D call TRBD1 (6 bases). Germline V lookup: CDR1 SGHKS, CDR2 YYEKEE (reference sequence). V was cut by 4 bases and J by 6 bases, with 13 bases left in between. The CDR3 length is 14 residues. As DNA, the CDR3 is TGTGCCAGCAGCGATATACAGGGATATGAAAAACTGTTTTTT. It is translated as CASSDIQGYEKLFF. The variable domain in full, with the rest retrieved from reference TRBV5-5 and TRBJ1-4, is DAGVTQSPTHLIKTRGQQVTLRCSPISGHKSVSWYQQVLGQGPQFIFQYYEKEERGRGNFPDRFSARQFPNYSSELNVNALLLGDSALYLCASSDIQGYEKLFFGSGTQLSVL.